Detailed here is one T cell receptor (beta chain). Its target antigen remains unknown. Per-base quality was not reported, and no clone a single base away is much larger than it. These data belong to a study of blood T cell repertoires in COVID-19 (dated by TCRdb to the early 2020s). The study in broad terms: Samples from collaborators originated in the United States, Italy and Spain and spanned both the acute and convalescent phases of COVID-19. The prospective study material was composed of cDNA or gDNA derived from T cells, B-cell-depleted T cells, or PBMCs. Subjects who had been exposed to COVID-19, were actively infected with it, or had recovered from it provided the deeply sampled blood TCRbeta repertoires that made up the dataset. The repertoires were released in a freely available public database intended as a resource for research on the immune response to SARS-CoV-2. Samples were obtained from the ongoing ImmuneRACE study (first 160 participants) and from 950 to 1,500 subjects provided by 6 global collaborators. The sample metadata nearly always contained a de-identified subject ID, COVID-19 status, age in years and sex. Where available, HLA class I and class II types were obtained from metadata supplied by the sample provider rather than from assay-based typing.

The paper's findings and limits, for the study overall: The amount of clinical and demographic metadata varied by source and participant and was provided uncurated.

The immunoSEQ Assay, a bias-controlled multiplex PCR, was used to amplify TCRbeta CDR3 regions from genomic DNA. Turning to the authors' computational methods: The number of nucleated cells in each sample was estimated from the amplification of reference gene primers within the assay. Sequence reads were collapsed and filtered to measure the absolute abundance of every unique TCRbeta CDR3 rearrangement. For each sample, productive Simpson clonality was calculated by taking the square root of Simpson's diversity index across productive rearrangements. TCRdb re-hosts the immuneACCESS table, in-frame sequences only. Its copies lack some clones; in the studies checked, an unresolved V gene accounts for under half of them, and the cause for the rest is not known. The V and J calls and the clone size are those of that table, but D and trimming were determined from the DNA. In all, the sample holds roughly 60,000 clones, and approximately 83% of those were seen once. 10% of the sample is taken by the ten largest.

One collaborating source in Seattle enrolled patients during active infection and followed them longitudinally through the course of disease. Whole blood was collected in K2EDTA tubes by collaborating institutions according to the institutions' own protocols. For TCRbeta analysis, collaborators shipped samples as frozen whole blood, isolated PBMCs, or DNA extracted from either of those sample types. The sample was peripheral blood. This clonotype was sampled from a man aged 50 to 60 with COVID-19, enrolled during active disease.

The DNA sequence reads TGTGCCAGCAGTGACAGGGCGTTGAATTCACCCCTCCACTTT. Translated, this is CASSDRALNSPLHF. The chain uses TRBV25-1 and TRBJ1-6, with TRBD1 perhaps the D gene, on 5 matching bases. At the junction V is shortened by 3 bases and J by 7 bases, with 10 bases in between. For CDR1 and CDR2, the germline V gene lists MGHDK and SYGVNS. Inclusive of the bounding cysteine and phenylalanine, the CDR3 is 14 residues long. The only DNA kept is the CDR3, 42 bases in frame from the first base.